Listed below are T cell receptor beta chains from one sample, sequenced in a study of blood T cell repertoires in COVID-19. Generated by immunoSEQ multiplex PCR, the TCRdb table keeps only in-frame clones and is missing some. In the table there are 430,000 or so clones, around 90% of which are singletons. The source material was peripheral blood. The receptor set was obtained from a man younger than 35 with COVID-19, enrolled during active disease. Each CDR3 is given with its conserved first and last residue. Each record gives: D gene, J gene, clone size, V gene, CDR3 DNA, CDR3 protein. The D gene is left open where the match is weak. The size of a clone is reported for some rows only, either as once, few or many, or as a class for expanded clones.

D gene: NA
J gene: TRBJ2-7
clone size: NA
V gene: TRBV5-5
CDR3 DNA: TGTGCCAGCAGCGTACAGGGCTCAAGGTACGAGCAGTACTTC
CDR3 protein: CASSVQGSRYEQYF

D gene: TRBD2
J gene: TRBJ2-3
clone size: NA
V gene: TRBV28
CDR3 DNA: TGTGCCAGCAGTACGACTAGCGGGAGCACAGATACGCAGTATTTT
CDR3 protein: CASSTTSGSTDTQYF

D gene: TRBD1
J gene: TRBJ1-2
clone size: NA
V gene: TRBV5-1
CDR3 DNA: TGCGCCAGCCGCCGGGACAGGGGAAACTATGGCTACACCTTC
CDR3 protein: CASRRDRGNYGYTF

D gene: TRBD1
J gene: TRBJ2-6
clone size: NA
V gene: TRBV6-7
CDR3 DNA: TGTGCCAGCAGTTTCCGTACAGGGGGCTCTGGGGCCAACGTCCTGACTTTC
CDR3 protein: CASSFRTGGSGANVLTF

D gene: TRBD2
J gene: TRBJ2-7
clone size: NA
V gene: TRBV5-4
CDR3 DNA: TGTGCCAGCAGCTTGGGGCTAGCGGGATCCTACGAGCAGTACTTC
CDR3 protein: CASSLGLAGSYEQYF

D gene: TRBD2
J gene: TRBJ2-2
clone size: NA
V gene: TRBV19
CDR3 DNA: TGTGCCAGTAGTCCCACGGGGGGTGGGGAGCTGTTTTTT
CDR3 protein: CASSPTGGGELFF

D gene: TRBD1
J gene: TRBJ2-3
clone size: NA
V gene: TRBV7-9
CDR3 DNA: TGTGCCAGCAGCTCCGGACAGGTAAAGGGCGCAGATACGCAGTATTTT
CDR3 protein: CASSSGQVKGADTQYF

D gene: NA
J gene: TRBJ2-7
clone size: NA
V gene: TRBV12-3/TRBV12-4
CDR3 DNA: TGTGCCAGCAGTAGGGGTCACGAGCAGTACTTC
CDR3 protein: CASSRGHEQYF

D gene: NA
J gene: TRBJ1-6
clone size: NA
V gene: TRBV12-3/TRBV12-4
CDR3 DNA: TGTGCCAGCGGGGACAACTACTTTTCACCCCTCCACTTT
CDR3 protein: CASGDNYFSPLHF

D gene: TRBD2
J gene: TRBJ2-7
clone size: once
V gene: TRBV7-2
CDR3 DNA: TGTGCCAGCAGCCTAGAAGAGGGACTAGGCTCCGAGCAGTACTTC
CDR3 protein: CASSLEEGLGSEQYF

D gene: NA
J gene: TRBJ2-1
clone size: NA
V gene: TRBV4-1
CDR3 DNA: TGCGCCAGCAGCTTGACTAGAAATGAGCAGTTCTTC
CDR3 protein: CASSLTRNEQFF

D gene: NA
J gene: TRBJ1-1
clone size: NA
V gene: TRBV9
CDR3 DNA: TGTGCCAGCAGCGTAGGAATAGAGGGGAACACTGAAGCTTTCTTT
CDR3 protein: CASSVGIEGNTEAFF

D gene: TRBD2
J gene: TRBJ2-1
clone size: medium-sized
V gene: TRBV4-2
CDR3 DNA: TGTGCCAGCAGCCAAGATCTGAGCGGGGGATACAATGAGCAGTTCTTC
CDR3 protein: CASSQDLSGGYNEQFF